Below are 32 T cell receptor beta chains sequenced from a single sample in a study of control samples from healthy donors and cancer patients. Measured with immunoSEQ multiplex PCR; TCRdb has only the in-frame clones, and not every one. Altogether around 130,000 clones are present, around nine tenths being singletons, with the ten largest covering almost 2.5%. Material: blood. The receptors shown here come from a man aged 18 to 35 in good health.

This clone was counted a few times. This chain joins TRBV6-1 and TRBJ2-3; TRBD1 or TRBD2 may be the D gene (6 bases each). With 2 bases removed from V and 0 bases from J, the gap between germline ends came to 12 bases. The germline CDR1 and CDR2 sequences are MNHNS and SASEGT. The CDR3 length is 16 residues. The CDR3: CASSERGAASTDTQYF. The CDR3 nucleotides read TGTGCCAGCAGTGAAAGGGGGGCAGCTAGCACAGATACGCAGTATTTT.

CDR3 residues: CASILLDRGDSYEQYF. In DNA form, the CDR3 reads TGTGCCAGCATTCTACTGGACAGGGGGGATTCCTACGAGCAGTACTTC. The chain uses TRBV5-4 and TRBJ2-7, with TRBD1 matching 10 bases. Per germline, CDR1 SGHNT and CDR2 YYREEE (reference sequence). The trim removed 6 bases at V and 1 base at J, leaving 10 bases unmatched. The CDR3 has 16 residues. Complete variable domain (other parts from reference TRBV5-4 and TRBJ2-7): ETGVTQSPTHLIKTRGQQVTLRCSSQSGHNTVSWYQQALGQGPQFIFQYYREEENGRGNFPPRFSGLQFPNYSSELNVNALELDDSALYLCASILLDRGDSYEQYFGPGTRLTVT.

The chain carries TRBV2 and TRBJ1-1, with unresolved D. The CDR3 has 11 amino acids. The germline V gene has CDR1 SNHLY and CDR2 FYNNEI. Deletions cut 5 bases from V and 8 bases from J, with 9 bases between. DNA of the CDR3: TGTGCCAGCAGTCCAACGTTCGAAGCTTTCTTT. Amino acid sequence: CASSPTFEAFF.

This rearrangement joins TRBV9 to TRBJ2-3; D unresolved. The germline gives CDR1 SGDLS, CDR2 YYNGEE. The V gene lost 2 bases and the J gene lost 0 bases, with 10 bases spanning the gap. The CDR3 runs 15 residues. The CDR3 DNA is TGTGCCAGCAGCGTCAATCCAACTAGCACAGATACGCAGTATTTT. Translation: CASSVNPTSTDTQYF.

The genes are TRBV6-4 and TRBJ2-7; D gene unclear. The ends were cut back, 3 bases at V and 6 bases at J, with 12 bases in the middle. This CDR3 region has 13 residues. Per germline, CDR1 MRHNA and CDR2 SNTAGT. CDR3: CASSERLGGEQYF. The CDR3 DNA reads TGTGCCAGCAGTGAACGTTTGGGTGGCGAGCAGTACTTC.

V usage is TRBV24-1 and J usage is TRBJ2-5; TRBD1 or TRBD2 may be the D gene (5 bases each). CDR1 and CDR2 (germline): KGHDR, SFDVKD. The CDR3 contains 18 residues. Trimming took off 3 bases at V and 1 base at J, with 20 bases between the two ends. This chain's CDR3 is CATSDNRGRVASQETQYF. The CDR3 DNA is TGTGCCACCAGTGATAACCGGGGACGGGTAGCAAGCCAAGAGACCCAGTACTTC.

The chain links TRBV7-2 to TRBJ2-3; no definite D call. The germline V gene has CDR1 SGHTA and CDR2 FQGNSA. V was clipped by 1 base and J by 6 bases, with 14 bases between them. The CDR3 contains 15 residues. This chain's CDR3 is CASSLVDGRPDTQYF. In nucleotides, the CDR3 is TGTGCCAGCAGCTTAGTTGATGGGCGCCCGGATACGCAGTATTTT.

This chain connects TRBV18 to TRBJ1-1; the match to TRBD1 covers 9 bases. J gave up 5 bases and V 0 bases, and 4 bases lay outside the gene matches. This CDR3 has 15 amino acids. Per the germline V gene, CDR1 is KGHSH and CDR2 is LQKENI. The CDR3 DNA sequence: TGTGCCAGCTCACCACCGGGGACAGGGTCGACTGAAGCTTTCTTT. Amino acid sequence: CASSPPGTGSTEAFF.

The chain employs TRBV2 and TRBJ2-5; 7 bases are a match to TRBD2. This CDR3 is built from 15 residues. Germline V gene lookup returns CDR1 SNHLY and CDR2 FYNNEI. The V gene end was trimmed by 5 bases and the J gene end by 2 bases; junction bases not matched to a gene: 8. CDR3 loop: CASSLRGDLQETQYF. Here the CDR3 DNA reads TGTGCCAGCAGTCTACGGGGGGATCTACAAGAGACCCAGTACTTC.

This rearrangement joins TRBV9 to TRBJ2-1, with D hard to call. Trimming took off 1 base at V and 7 bases at J, with 9 bases between the two ends. Germline loops: CDR1 SGDLS, CDR2 YYNGEE. The CDR3 spans 13 residues. In DNA form, the CDR3 reads TGTGCCAGCAGCGTACAGGATGATAATGAGCAGTTCTTC. Amino acid sequence: CASSVQDDNEQFF.

The chain recombines TRBV2 with TRBJ1-6; 8 bases are shared with TRBD1. The CDR3 sequence is 15 residues long. Germline trimming cut 5 bases from V and 5 bases from J; bases unmatched to any gene: 5. Germline V gene sequence: CDR1 SNHLY, CDR2 FYNNEI. The CDR3 protein is CASSSDRADNSPLHF. The CDR3 nucleotides read TGTGCCAGCAGTTCGGACAGGGCGGATAATTCACCCCTCCACTTT.

This chain links TRBV30 with TRBJ1-4, with TRBD1 matching over 7 bases. The CDR3 consists of 16 residues. The V and J ends lost 0 bases and 0 bases, in that order; junction bases with no gene match: 4. The germline V gene has CDR1 GTSNPN and CDR2 SVGIG (reference sequence). Here the CDR3 DNA reads TGTGCCTGGAGTGTGACAGGGTCTGCAACTAATGAAAAACTGTTTTTT. Translation: CAWSVTGSATNEKLFF.

The V call is TRBV29-1, the J call TRBJ2-1, with D tentatively TRBD2 (5 bases). Germline loops: CDR1 SQVTM, CDR2 ANQGSEA. The V end lost 1 base, the J end lost 0 bases, and 16 bases lay between the germline ends. CDR3 length: 17 residues. The CDR3 loop is CSVEGTGRGSSYNEQFF. CDR3 DNA: TGCAGCGTTGAAGGAACTGGAAGAGGGAGCTCCTACAATGAGCAGTTCTTC.

The rearrangement joins TRBV18 to TRBJ1-2; 7 bases match TRBD1. There are 13 residues in the CDR3. Germline V lookup: CDR1 KGHSH, CDR2 LQKENI. V lost 3 bases to trimming and J lost 3 bases; unmatched junction nucleotides: 1. The CDR3 loop is CASSPQGDYGYTF. CDR3 nucleotides: TGTGCCAGCTCACCCCAGGGGGACTATGGCTACACCTTC.

The chain recombines TRBV5-1 with TRBJ1-2; D is unresolved. Trimming pared 0 bases from V and 5 bases from J, leaving 11 bases between. This CDR3 contains 14 residues. CDR1 is SGHRS, CDR2 YFSETQ, per germline. The CDR3 region is CASSLGVAIYGYTF. The CDR3 nucleotides are TGCGCCAGCAGCTTGGGGGTGGCGATTTATGGCTACACCTTC.

The chain recombines TRBV27 with TRBJ2-5, with TRBD2 matching over 8 bases. The CDR3 is made up of 16 amino acids. The junction had 5 bases not matched to a gene; V was cut back by 2 bases and J by 0 bases. Germline CDR1 MNHEY, CDR2 SMNVEV (reference sequence). CDR3 nucleotide sequence: TGTGCCAGCAGTTTAAAGCGGGGGCTATACCAAGAGACCCAGTACTTC. Protein: CASSLKRGLYQETQYF.

The chain recombines TRBV4-1 with TRBJ1-2; D remains unclear. Trimming removed 0 bases at V and 5 bases at J, with 4 bases between. Germline CDR1 is MGHRA and CDR2 is YSYEKL. The CDR3 is 12 amino acids. The CDR3 DNA reads TGCGCCAGCAGCCAAGACCAGTATGGCTACACCTTC. Protein sequence: CASSQDQYGYTF.

The chain recombines TRBV27 with TRBJ2-2, with D perhaps TRBD2 (6 bases). The V gene lost 2 bases and the J gene lost 7 bases, with 11 bases spanning the gap. From germline, CDR1 is MNHEY and CDR2 SMNVEV (reference sequence). This CDR3 has 14 residues. In DNA form, the CDR3 reads TGTGCCAGCAGTTTAAACGGGGGTAACGGGGAGCTGTTTTTT. This codes for CASSLNGGNGELFF.

The chain links TRBV29-1 to TRBJ2-1; maybe TRBD2 (7 bases). This CDR3 comprises 13 residues. Trimming took off 5 bases at V and 5 bases at J, with 13 bases between the two ends. Germline V gives CDR1 SQVTM, CDR2 ANQGSEA. CDR3 amino acids: CSVRGGAHNEQFF. DNA for the CDR3: TGCAGCGTTCGTGGGGGGGCGCACAATGAGCAGTTCTTC.

The chain has TRBV4-1 and TRBJ2-2; D gene ambiguous. CDR1 MGHRA and CDR2 YSYEKL come from the germline V gene. The CDR3 spans 17 residues. Trimming removed 0 bases at V and 8 bases at J, with 19 bases between. CDR3 nucleotides: TGCGCCAGCAGCCAAGATCCCCCTACCGGTGGAAGAGGGGAGCTGTTTTTT. As protein: CASSQDPPTGGRGELFF.

The genes are TRBV6-5 and TRBJ1-2; 8 nucleotides match TRBD1. The CDR3 spans 13 residues. V trimming: 9 bases; J trimming: 8 bases; junction bases outside the gene matches: 11. Germline V gene lookup returns CDR1 MNHEY and CDR2 SVGAGI. The CDR3 nucleotides are TGTGCCAGTCGCCAGGGGGCATCGGGCGGCTACACCTTC. Its protein is CASRQGASGGYTF.

The V and J genes are TRBV27 and TRBJ1-1; TRBD1 matches at 12 bases. CDR1 is MNHEY, CDR2 SMNVEV, per germline (reference sequence). The CDR3 is 17 amino acids. Trimming at V came to 8 bases and at J to 4 bases, leaving 14 bases not matched to a gene. DNA for the CDR3: TGTGCCAGCGCTGACGTGGGGACAGGGGGCACCGGCACTGAAGCTTTCTTT. Translating it yields CASADVGTGGTGTEAFF.

The chain recombines TRBV19 with TRBJ1-5, with D maybe TRBD1 (5 bases). Germline CDR1 reads LNHDA; CDR2 reads SQIVND (reference sequence). The CDR3 is 15 residues long. The germline V and J ends were trimmed by 5 bases and 0 bases, with 11 bases remaining between them. The CDR3 DNA is TGTGCCAGTAGTTCCCGGGACTATAGCAATCAGCCCCAGCATTTT. Its protein product is CASSSRDYSNQPQHF.

This chain uses TRBV24-1 with TRBJ1-2, with D possibly being TRBD1 (6 bases). Between the trimmed V and J ends, which lost 4 bases and 3 bases, there was a span of 8 bases. CDR3 length: 13 amino acids. Germline V gene sequence: CDR1 KGHDR, CDR2 SFDVKD. DNA for the CDR3: TGTGCCACCAGTGAGCACAGGGACTATGGCTACACCTTC. Translation gives CATSEHRDYGYTF.

The rearrangement links TRBV10-2 to TRBJ1-2; a weak D match, TRBD1 (6 bases). The V end lost 6 bases, the J end lost 3 bases, and 17 bases lay between the germline ends. Germline lookup yields CDR1 WSHSY and CDR2 SAAADI. This CDR3 has 15 residues. The CDR3 spells CASRESQGPDYGYTF. CDR3 DNA: TGCGCCAGCAGGGAATCCCAGGGGCCCGACTATGGCTACACCTTC.

Of note for this clone: Mismatch with germline at one junction end may stem from a read error. The chain employs TRBV2 and TRBJ1-1; no clear D. Germline V gives CDR1 SNHLY, CDR2 FYNNEI. The CDR3 is 11 amino acids. The chain's CDR3 is CASNEAQEAFF. CDR3 DNA: TGTGCCAGCAATGAAGCACAAGAAGCTTTCTTT.

The chain carries TRBV5-5 and TRBJ2-1; 9 nucleotides agree with TRBD2. The V gene end was trimmed by 0 bases and the J gene end by 6 bases; junction bases not matched to a gene: 4. Per germline, CDR1 SGHKS and CDR2 YYEKEE (reference sequence). The CDR3 covers 15 residues. The CDR3 region is CASSLALAGINEQFF. Here the CDR3 DNA reads TGTGCCAGCAGCTTGGCTCTAGCGGGGATCAATGAGCAGTTCTTC. Supplemented by reference TRBV5-5 and TRBJ2-1, the full variable domain reads DAGVTQSPTHLIKTRGQQVTLRCSPISGHKSVSWYQQVLGQGPQFIFQYYEKEERGRGNFPDRFSARQFPNYSSELNVNALLLGDSALYLCASSLALAGINEQFFGPGTRLTVL.

The chain combines TRBV19 with TRBJ2-2; D is ambiguous. CDR1 is LNHDA, CDR2 SQIVND, per germline (reference sequence). There are 15 residues in the CDR3. Trimming pared 3 bases from V and 0 bases from J, leaving 8 bases between. This CDR3 reads CASSIGHTNTGELFF. CDR3 nucleotide sequence: TGTGCCAGTAGTATCGGGCATACGAACACCGGGGAGCTGTTTTTT.

This chain links TRBV5-4 with TRBJ2-1; 7 bases match TRBD1. Per germline, CDR1 SGHNT and CDR2 YYREEE (reference sequence). This CDR3 region has 12 residues. V dropped 0 bases and J dropped 10; count of bases not matched to a gene: 1. The CDR3: CASSLVGGEQFF. CDR3 DNA: TGTGCCAGCAGCTTGGTAGGGGGCGAGCAGTTCTTC.

The rearrangement links TRBV28 to TRBJ2-2; D gene uncertain. V was clipped by 8 bases and J by 6 bases, with 10 bases between them. The germline CDR1 and CDR2 sequences are MDHEN and SYDVKM. There are 12 residues in the CDR3. CDR3 residues: CASYRAPGELFF. CDR3 bases: TGTGCCAGCTACCGGGCCCCCGGGGAGCTGTTTTTT.

The chain is built from TRBV9 and TRBJ2-5; no definite D call. V gave up 0 bases and J gave up 4 bases, with 10 bases separating them. The CDR3 totals 14 residues. Germline V lookup: CDR1 SGDLS, CDR2 YYNGEE. For the CDR3, the DNA is TGTGCCAGCAGCGTAGGCCAGATAGTAGAGACCCAGTACTTC. It codes for CASSVGQIVETQYF.

The V and J genes are TRBV14 and TRBJ2-1, with 12 nucleotides matching TRBD2. The CDR3 is made up of 16 amino acids. J gave up 8 bases and V 1 base, and 6 bases lay outside the gene matches. In germline, CDR1 is SGHDN, CDR2 FVKESK. The CDR3: CASSQGLAGGVDEQFF. The CDR3 DNA follows: TGTGCCAGCAGCCAAGGGCTAGCGGGAGGGGTCGATGAGCAGTTCTTC.